This T cell receptor (beta chain) was sequenced in a study of blood T cell repertoires in COVID-19. The overall study: Whether acute or convalescent, the COVID-19 samples came from the United States, Italy and Spain. PBMCs, B-cell-depleted T cells, or T cells were the source of the cDNA or gDNA that made up the material.

Original methodology: It was from reference gene primer amplification that nucleated cell counts were estimated. The assay was immunoSEQ multiplex PCR, and TCRdb's table has in-frame clones only and misses some. V, J and clone size derive from that table, while D and trimming were established from the DNA sequence. The sample contains about 150,000 clones, over 65% of which appear only once. Germline CDR1 KGHSH, CDR2 LQKENI. Trimming removed 5 bases at V and 1 base at J, with 11 bases between. The CDR3 consists of 14 residues. This clonotype was obtained from a man aged 80 or over with acute or convalescent COVID-19. Sequences were obtained from peripheral blood. The chain carries TRBV18 and TRBJ1-1, with D perhaps matching TRBD1 (5 bases). The CDR3 loop is CASSTTGGNTEAFF. The CDR3 DNA is TGTGCCAGCTCAACCACAGGTGGGAACACTGAAGCTTTCTTT.